The clone carrying this T cell receptor (beta chain) has only a few counts. This sample is part of a study of shared clonotypes between healthy human individuals. Sequencing was performed with immunoSEQ multiplex PCR; in TCRdb, only in-frame clones are kept and a portion is missing. The sample has roughly 2.1 million clones; roughly 91% are singletons. The CDR3 is 13 residues long. From germline, CDR1 is SNHLY and CDR2 FYNNEI. V was clipped by 5 bases and J by 5 bases; unmatched bases: 5. Terminally differentiated effector memory CD45RA+ cells were excluded from the naive CD8 cells, which were CD45RO-negative and positively selected for CCR7.

This sequence originates from a man younger than 35 in good health. Some clones in this sample may be carry-over from other donors' samples. This rearrangement joins TRBV2 to TRBJ2-7, with 8 positions matching TRBD2. The sample was naive CD8+ T cells from PBMCs. The DNA of the CDR3 is TGTGCCAGCAGTAGTGGTAGCGGGAACGAGCAGTACTTC. Its protein is CASSSGSGNEQYF.